Sequencing of this T cell receptor (beta chain) was carried out in a study of CD8+ T cells in alopecia areata. The CDR3 spans 16 residues. Germline V lookup: CDR1 SGDLS, CDR2 YYNGEE. V trimming: 2 bases; J trimming: 3 bases; junction bases outside the gene matches: 5. This clone is a singleton in its sample. TCR sequencing used cDNA made by reverse transcription of extracted RNA. TCRdb's copy holds only in-frame clones and misses some; the assay was immunoSEQ multiplex PCR. The sample yields 130,000 or so clones, under 65% seen once. Treatment of the sample: oral pan-JAK inhibitor, 5-10 mg twice daily. Isolation of CD4+ and CD8+ T cells from PBMCs was achieved by sorting.

This rearrangement joins TRBV9 to TRBJ1-6, with 7 nucleotides matching TRBD1. The sequenced sample was CD4+ T cells sorted from blood, obtained at week 4, from a patient treated with tofacitinib. The TCR was taken from a human donor with alopecia areata. The CDR3 coding sequence is TGTGCCAGCAGCGTTGGAGGGGGCCGCTATAATTCACCCCTCCACTTT. Translation: CASSVGGGRYNSPLHF.